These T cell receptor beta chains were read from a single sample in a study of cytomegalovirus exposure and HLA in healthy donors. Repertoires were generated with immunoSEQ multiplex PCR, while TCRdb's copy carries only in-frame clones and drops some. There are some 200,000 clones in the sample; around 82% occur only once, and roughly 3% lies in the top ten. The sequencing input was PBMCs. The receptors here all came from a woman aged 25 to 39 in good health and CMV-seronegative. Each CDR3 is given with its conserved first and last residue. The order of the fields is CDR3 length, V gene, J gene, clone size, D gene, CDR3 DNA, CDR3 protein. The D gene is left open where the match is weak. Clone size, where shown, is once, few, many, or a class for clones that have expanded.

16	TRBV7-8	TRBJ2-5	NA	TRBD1	TGTGCCAGCAGCTCTCTGGACAGGACGGGTCAAGAGACCCAGTACTTC	CASSSLDRTGQETQYF
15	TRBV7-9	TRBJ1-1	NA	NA	TGTGCCAGCAGCTCAGGGGCGAGTTCGGGCACTGAAGCTTTCTTT	CASSSGASSGTEAFF
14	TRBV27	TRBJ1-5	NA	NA	TGTGCCGGCAGTTTAAACAGGGAGAATCAGCCCCAGCATTTT	CAGSLNRENQPQHF
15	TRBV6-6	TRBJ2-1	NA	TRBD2	TGTGCCAGCAGACTAACTAGCGGGAGGTTCAATGAGCAGTTCTTC	CASRLTSGRFNEQFF
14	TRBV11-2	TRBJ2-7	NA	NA	TGTGCCAGCAGCCTATCCGTGCCTCCCTACGAGCAGTACTTC	CASSLSVPPYEQYF
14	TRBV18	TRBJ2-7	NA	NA	TGTGCCAGCGGGTTAGGACAGAAGCTCGGTGAGCAGTACTTC	CASGLGQKLGEQYF
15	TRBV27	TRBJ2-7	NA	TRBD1	TGTGCCAGCAGCAACCGGGACAGGGGGACCTACGAGCAGTACTTC	CASSNRDRGTYEQYF
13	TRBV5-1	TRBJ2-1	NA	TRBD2	TGCGCCAGCAGCCCGGGACTAAGGAGTGAGCAGTTCTTC	CASSPGLRSEQFF
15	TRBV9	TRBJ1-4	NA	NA	TGTGCCAGCAGCGCGCAGATTGCAACTAATGAAAAACTGTTTTTT	CASSAQIATNEKLFF
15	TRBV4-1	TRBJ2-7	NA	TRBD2	TGCGCCAGCAGCCAAGATGCTCCTTTGGGACTAGGGCAGTACTTC	CASSQDAPLGLGQYF
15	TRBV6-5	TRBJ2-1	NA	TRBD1	TGTGCCAGCAGAGTAGGGGGCCTCTCCTACAATGAGCAGTTCTTC	CASRVGGLSYNEQFF
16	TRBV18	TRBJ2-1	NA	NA	TGTGCCAGCTCACCACCGTATGCGGGGGCGGGGAATGAGCAGTTCTTC	CASSPPYAGAGNEQFF
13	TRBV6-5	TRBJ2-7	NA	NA	TGTGCCAGCAGTGTGAGGGGGTACTACGAGCAGTACTTC	CASSVRGYYEQYF
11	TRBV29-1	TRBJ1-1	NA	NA	TGCAGCGCCTTCCGTCGGAGTGGGGCTTTCTTT	CSAFRRSGAFF
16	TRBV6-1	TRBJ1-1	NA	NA	TGTGCCAGCAGTGAATACGGGGTACTTTTGGACACTGAAGCTTTCTTT	CASSEYGVLLDTEAFF
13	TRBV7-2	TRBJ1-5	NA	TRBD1	TGTGCCAGCAGCTCGGACAGGGAGCGGCCCCAGCATTTT	CASSSDRERPQHF
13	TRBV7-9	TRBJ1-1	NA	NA	TGTGCCAGCAGCTTACACGGGAACACTGAAGCTTTCTTT	CASSLHGNTEAFF
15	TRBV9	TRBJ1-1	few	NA	TGTGCCAGCAGCGTAGGCGTTAGAGGGAACACTGAAGCTTTCTTT	CASSVGVRGNTEAFF
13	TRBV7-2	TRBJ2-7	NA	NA	TGTGCCAGCAGCCTCGGGGTCTCCGTCGGGCAGTACTTC	CASSLGVSVGQYF
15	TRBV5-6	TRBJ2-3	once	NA	TGTGCCAGCAGCTCTCGACAGCGCCTCACAGATACGCAGTATTTT	CASSSRQRLTDTQYF
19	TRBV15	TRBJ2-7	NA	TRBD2	TGTGCCACCAGCCAAAGTAGGACTAGCGGGAGGGATAAGAGCCACGAGCAGTACTTC	CATSQSRTSGRDKSHEQYF
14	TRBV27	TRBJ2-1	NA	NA	TGTGCCAGCAGGGTGGGGAGCTCCTACAATGAGCAGTTCTTC	CASRVGSSYNEQFF
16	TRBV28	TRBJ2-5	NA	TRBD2	TGTGCCAGCACCCCCGTAGCGGGAGGGCCCCAAGAGACCCAGTACTTC	CASTPVAGGPQETQYF
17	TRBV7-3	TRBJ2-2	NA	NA	TGTGCCAGCAGCTTAATCCCCGCCGGAGGCCAGGCCGGGGAGCTGTTTTTT	CASSLIPAGGQAGELFF
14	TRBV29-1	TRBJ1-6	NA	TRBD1	TGCAGCGTTTCTCCGGGACAGGGTAATTCACCCCTCCACTTT	CSVSPGQGNSPLHF
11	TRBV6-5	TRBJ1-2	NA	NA	TGTGCCAGCAGTTGGGGGGGTGGCTACACCTTC	CASSWGGGYTF
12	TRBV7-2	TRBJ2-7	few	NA	TGTGCCAGCAGCGCCGGGTCCTACGAGCAGTACTTC	CASSAGSYEQYF
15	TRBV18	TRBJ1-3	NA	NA	TGTGCCAGCGCGACAATGGGGGCGCTTGGAAACACCATATATTTT	CASATMGALGNTIYF
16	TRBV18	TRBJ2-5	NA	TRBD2	TGTGCCAGCTCACGAAATAAGCGGGGGGGCGAGGAGACCCAGTACTTC	CASSRNKRGGEETQYF
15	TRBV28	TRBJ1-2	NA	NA	TGTGCCAGCAGTTTCCTAAACAGGGAGTTGGTTGGCTACACCTTC	CASSFLNRELVGYTF
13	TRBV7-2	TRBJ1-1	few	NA	TGTGCCAGCAGCTTACGGGGGGGAACTGAAGCTTTCTTT	CASSLRGGTEAFF
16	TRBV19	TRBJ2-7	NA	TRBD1	TGTGCCAGTAGTATTCAAGGACAGGGGAGCTCCTACGAGCAGTACTTC	CASSIQGQGSSYEQYF
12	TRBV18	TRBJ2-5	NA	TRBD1	TGTGCCAGCTCAACAGGGGAAGAGACCCAGTACTTC	CASSTGEETQYF
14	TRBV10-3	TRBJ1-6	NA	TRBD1	TGTGCCATCAGGGTGGGACAGGGGAATTCACCCCTCCACTTT	CAIRVGQGNSPLHF
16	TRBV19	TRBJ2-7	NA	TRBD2	TGTGCCAGTAGTATAGCGGGACTAGCGGAGACCTACGAGCAGTACTTC	CASSIAGLAETYEQYF
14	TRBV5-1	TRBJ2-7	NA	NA	TGCGCCAGCAGCTTGGACAGACCAACTTACGAGCAGTACTTC	CASSLDRPTYEQYF
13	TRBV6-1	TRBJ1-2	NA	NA	TGTGCCAGCAGTGAAGCGGGGGGGCATGGCTACACCTTC	CASSEAGGHGYTF
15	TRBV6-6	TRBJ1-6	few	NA	TGTGCCAGCAGGTACCCGGGACACAATAATTCACCCCTCCACTTT	CASRYPGHNNSPLHF
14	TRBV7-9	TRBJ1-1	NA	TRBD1	TGTGCCAGCAGAGAAGGGACAGGAAGCCTTGAAGCTTTCTTT	CASREGTGSLEAFF
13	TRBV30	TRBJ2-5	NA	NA	TGTGCCTGGAGTGTACCAGGGCGGGAGACCCAGTACTTC	CAWSVPGRETQYF
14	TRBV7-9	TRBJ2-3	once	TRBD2	TGTGCCAGCAGCCGGACTAGCGGAAGAGATACGCAGTATTTT	CASSRTSGRDTQYF
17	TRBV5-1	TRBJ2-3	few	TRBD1	TGCGCCAGCAGCTTAGGATCCGGGACAGGTACAGTTGATACGCAGTATTTT	CASSLGSGTGTVDTQYF
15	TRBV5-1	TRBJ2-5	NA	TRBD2	TGCGCCAGCGCCCGAGTAGCGGGGGGGCAAGAGACCCAGTACTTC	CASARVAGGQETQYF
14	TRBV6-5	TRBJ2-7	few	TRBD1	TGTGCCAGCAGTTACCGGGACAGGGTCTACGAGCAGTACTTC	CASSYRDRVYEQYF
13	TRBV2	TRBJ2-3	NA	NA	TGTGCCAGCAGAGCAGGAGGGAGAGATACGCAGTATTTT	CASRAGGRDTQYF
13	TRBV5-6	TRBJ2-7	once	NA	TGTGCCAGCAGCCCCGGGACAATCGACGAGCAGTACTTC	CASSPGTIDEQYF
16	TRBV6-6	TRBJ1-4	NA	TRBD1	TGTGCCAGCAGTTACCCCCCGGGACAGGGTAATGAAAAACTGTTTTTT	CASSYPPGQGNEKLFF
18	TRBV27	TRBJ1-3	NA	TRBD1	TGTGCCAGCAGTTACCGCCTACGGCTGGACAGGGTGGGAAACACCATATATTTT	CASSYRLRLDRVGNTIYF
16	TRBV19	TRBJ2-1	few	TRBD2	TGTGCCAGTAGTACCCCACGGGGGGGGCACAGCAATGAGCAGTTCTTC	CASSTPRGGHSNEQFF
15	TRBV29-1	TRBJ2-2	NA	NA	TGCAGCGTTGAAGATGGGACTGGGCTATCCGGGGAGCTGTTTTTT	CSVEDGTGLSGELFF
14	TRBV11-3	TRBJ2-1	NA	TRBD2	TGTGCCAGCAGCCCCGGGACTAGAGATGATGAGCAGTTCTTC	CASSPGTRDDEQFF
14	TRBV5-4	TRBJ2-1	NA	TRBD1	TGTGCCAGCAGCCCAGGGGGCCCCTACAATGAGCAGTTCTTC	CASSPGGPYNEQFF
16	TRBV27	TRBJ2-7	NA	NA	TGTGCCAGCAGTTTATCCCCCGGGACAAACGTCAACGAGCAGTACTTC	CASSLSPGTNVNEQYF
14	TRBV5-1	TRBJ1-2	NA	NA	TGCGCCAGCAGCCCGACAGGTTCTAACTATGGCTACACCTTC	CASSPTGSNYGYTF
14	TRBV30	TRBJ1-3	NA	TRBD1	TGTGCCTGGAGTGACAGGGGGCCTGGAAACACCATATATTTT	CAWSDRGPGNTIYF